Given below is one T cell receptor (beta chain) in context. What it binds is unknown. J was trimmed by 4 bases and V by 5 bases; bases with no gene match: 7. This CDR3 spans 15 amino acids. This entry comes from a study of response to subunit inactivated influenza vaccine. TCRdb recomputed calls from the RT-PCR reads with MiXCR, one row per CDR3 protein. Of roughly 650,000 distinct CDR3 sequences listed, 14% are singletons. Study-level points and caveats: The study's authors posited that every seasonal influenza vaccination enlists few new T cells.

The sequenced sample was PBMCs from blood, obtained roughly 2 weeks before vaccination. The chain joins TRBV12-3 or TRBV12-4 to TRBJ1-2, with 10 bases fitting TRBD1. The sequence came from a man in his fifties or sixties who received an inactivated influenza vaccine. The DNA for the CDR3 is TGTGCCAGCAGTGCAAAGACAGGGGGCTCCTATGGCTACACCTTC. Translated, it gives CASSAKTGGSYGYTF.